Each of the 22 T cell receptor beta chains below was sequenced from the same sample in a study of human T cells and chemical hapten exposure. Time point specified: pre-sensitization, week 0. Treatment specified: therapeutic diphenylcyclopropenone sensitization with weekly scalp DPC. TCRdb re-analysed the RACE reads in MiXCR, keeping a single row per CDR3 protein. Of 240,000 or so distinct CDR3 sequences listed, approximately 8.6% were seen once; the top ten hold 2% to 3%. The sequencing used whole blood, collected in connection with sensitization to the hapten diphenylcyclopropenone (DPC). The receptors come from a woman aged 40 to 50 with alopecia areata. Some clones in this sample may be carry-over from other donors' samples.

This clonotype was counted many times. The J gene is TRBJ2-7, the V gene TRBV4-2; the match to TRBD1 covers 10 bases. Germline-derived CDR1 and CDR2 are LGHNA and YNFKEQ. The CDR3 is 17 residues long. V gave up 1 base and J gave up 6 bases; unmatched junction bases: 12. CDR3 sequence reads: CASSQALLGTGAFEQYF. CDR3 sequence (DNA): TGTGCCAGCAGCCAAGCTCTTCTCGGGACAGGGGCCTTCGAGCAGTACTTC.

The chain uses TRBV28 and TRBJ1-6; 8 nucleotides align to TRBD1. With 0 bases clipped from V and 6 bases from J, the junction kept 4 bases outside the gene matches. This CDR3 region has 16 residues. Per germline, CDR1 MDHEN and CDR2 SYDVKM. CDR3 DNA sequence: TGTGCCAGCAGTTTATGGGCGACAGGGGTTAATTCACCCCTCCACTTT. Amino acids: CASSLWATGVNSPLHF.

This chain uses TRBV5-5 with TRBJ1-2; D unresolved. The CDR3 covers 13 residues. CDR1 is SGHKS and CDR2 is YYEKEE in the germline V gene (reference sequence). The V end was cut by 2 bases, the J end by 6 bases, with 11 bases between. CDR3 protein: CASSLNGLDGYTF. DNA of the CDR3: TGTGCCAGCAGCTTAAATGGTTTGGATGGCTACACCTTC.

This clonotype was counted between two and nine times. The J gene is TRBJ1-1, the V gene TRBV3-1; D unresolved. V shed 1 base and J shed 1 base, with 10 bases lying between them. The CDR3 runs to 15 residues. Germline V lookup: CDR1 LGHDT, CDR2 YNNKEL (reference sequence). As DNA, the CDR3 is TGTGCCAGCAGCCAAGGTCGTACTCCGAACACTGAAGCTTTCTTT. Amino acids: CASSQGRTPNTEAFF.

The chain couples TRBV20-1 to TRBJ2-2; D might be TRBD1 (6 bases). CDR3 length equals 13 residues. Germline CDR1 reads DFQATT; CDR2 reads SNEGSKA (reference sequence). V lost 5 bases to trimming and J lost 1 base, with 8 bases between them. In nucleotides, the CDR3 is TGCAGTGCTGTACAGGGGAACACCGGGGAGCTGTTTTTT. This encodes CSAVQGNTGELFF.

The chain uses TRBV4-1 and TRBJ2-3, with 8 bases aligning to TRBD1. Germline lookup yields CDR1 MGHRA and CDR2 YSYEKL. The CDR3 consists of 16 residues. V lost 4 bases and J lost 0; bases outside the gene matches: 6. The CDR3 DNA sequence: TGCGCCAGCAGCCTACGACAGGGGCGCAGCACAGATACGCAGTATTTT. Translating it yields CASSLRQGRSTDTQYF.

This chain links TRBV2 with TRBJ1-2, with D perhaps TRBD1 (5 bases). V was pared by 6 bases and J by 0 bases, with 8 bases between. Germline V gene sequence: CDR1 SNHLY, CDR2 FYNNEI. This CDR3 has 13 residues. In nucleotides, the CDR3 is TGTGCCAGCAGCGCGACAGCTAACTATGGCTACACCTTC. Encoded protein: CASSATANYGYTF.

The table lists this clonotype with many counts. The chain has TRBV28 and TRBJ2-5, with 9 positions matching TRBD1. This CDR3 contains 14 residues. Germline CDR1 MDHEN, CDR2 SYDVKM. Trimming took 6 bases from V and 4 from J; bases not matched to a gene: 6. Here the CDR3 reads CASRWTGEGETQYF. In DNA, the CDR3 is TGTGCCAGCAGATGGACAGGGGAGGGAGAGACCCAGTACTTC.

This clonotype was detected a few times. This chain joins TRBV24-1 and TRBJ2-3; perhaps TRBD1 as D (6 bases). CDR3 length: 11 amino acids. Germline CDR1 reads KGHDR; CDR2 reads SFDVKD. V was cut by 11 bases and J by 6 bases, with 11 bases left in between. The CDR3 nucleotides read TGTGCCATCGCACAGGGTGATACGCAGTATTTT. Protein sequence: CAIAQGDTQYF.

The V call is TRBV9, the J call TRBJ2-3; D might be TRBD2 (6 bases). CDR1 SGDLS and CDR2 YYNGEE come from the germline V gene. Trimming removed 1 base from V and 2 bases from J, with 11 bases in between. The CDR3 sequence is 15 residues long. The DNA for the CDR3 is TGTGCCAGCAGCGTAAATAGCGGTTTCACAGATACGCAGTATTTT. Translating it yields CASSVNSGFTDTQYF.

This clonotype was observed at least ten times. The gene calls are TRBV29-1 and TRBJ1-2; weak D call: TRBD1 (5 bases). Trimming removed 3 bases at V and 6 bases at J, with 11 bases between. Per germline, CDR1 SQVTM and CDR2 ANQGSEA. The CDR3 covers 12 residues. The CDR3 here is CSVDRVRHGYTF. The CDR3 nucleotides are TGCAGCGTTGACAGGGTCCGCCATGGCTACACCTTC.

The V and J genes are TRBV20-1 and TRBJ1-1; 10 positions agree with TRBD1. This CDR3 spans 16 amino acids. Per the germline V gene, CDR1 is DFQATT and CDR2 is SNEGSKA (reference sequence). Trimming took 3 bases from V and 2 from J; bases not matched to a gene: 9. CDR3 coding DNA: TGCAGTGCTAGCACGCCCAGACAGGGGGCCAACACTGAAGCTTTCTTT. As protein: CSASTPRQGANTEAFF.

The sample holds a few counts of this clonotype. J is TRBJ2-3 and V is TRBV7-6, with 10 bases fitting TRBD2. Trimming removed 5 bases from V and 9 bases from J; junction bases left unmatched: 11. The germline CDR1 and CDR2 sequences are SGHVS and FNYEAQ. The CDR3 spans 15 residues. The CDR3 region is CASSTSSGSSRTQYF. CDR3 DNA sequence: TGTGCCAGCAGCACCTCTAGCGGGAGTTCCAGGACGCAGTATTTT.

Only a few counts were recorded for this clonotype. The chain is built from TRBV6-2 or TRBV6-3 and TRBJ1-1, with a tentative D call TRBD1 (5 bases). Trimming removed 2 bases at V and 8 bases at J, with 18 bases between. Per germline, CDR1 MNHEY and CDR2 SVGEGT. The CDR3 consists of 15 residues. CDR3 nucleotides: TGTGCCAGCAGTTACCCGTCAGGGCGAGTATGGGAAGCTTTCTTT. As protein: CASSYPSGRVWEAFF.

This clonotype has more than one count but fewer than ten. This sequence joins TRBV3-1 and TRBJ2-2; no definite D call. Germline V CDR1 and CDR2: LGHDT, YNNKEL (reference sequence). V dropped 4 bases and J dropped 5 bases, with 5 bases sitting between them. The CDR3 runs 12 residues. This CDR3 reads CASSPTTGELFF. The CDR3 nucleotides read TGTGCCAGCAGCCCCACTACCGGGGAGCTGTTTTTT. The variable domain in full, completed from reference TRBV3-1 and TRBJ2-2, reads DTAVSQTPKYLVTQMGNDKSIKCEQNLGHDTMYWYKQDSKKFLKIMFSYNNKELIINETVPNRFSPKSPDKAHLNLHINSLELGDSAVYFCASSPTTGELFFGEGSRLTVL.

This clonotype has a count of ten or more. This chain connects TRBV9 to TRBJ2-2; 9 bases align to TRBD1. The CDR3 loop spans 15 amino acids. V lost 1 base and J lost 7; bases outside the gene matches: 5. The germline gives CDR1 SGDLS, CDR2 YYNGEE. The CDR3 sequence: CASSVIGQGSGELFF. The CDR3 DNA reads as TGTGCCAGCAGCGTAATCGGACAGGGGAGCGGGGAGCTGTTTTTT. Filled out from reference TRBV9 and TRBJ2-2, the complete variable domain reads DSGVTQTPKHLITATGQRVTLRCSPRSGDLSVYWYQQSLDQGLQFLIQYYNGEERAKGNILERFSAQQFPDLHSELNLSSLELGDSALYFCASSVIGQGSGELFFGEGSRLTVL.

V and J are TRBV6-2 or TRBV6-3 and TRBJ2-2, with D maybe TRBD1 (6 bases). This CDR3 contains 16 residues. Trimming pared 10 bases from V and 3 bases from J, leaving 21 bases between. From germline, CDR1 is MNHEY and CDR2 SVGEGT. This CDR3 reads CATSISLDSYTGELFF. CDR3 nucleotide sequence: TGTGCCACCAGCATCTCCTTGGACAGCTACACCGGGGAGCTGTTTTTT.

This clonotype was counted between two and nine times. V is TRBV20-1 and J is TRBJ1-2; no clear D. CDR3 length: 13 residues. V shed 1 base and J shed 8 bases, with 14 bases lying between them. Germline CDR1 and CDR2: DFQATT and SNEGSKA (reference sequence). The CDR3: CSARVRVREGYTF. For the CDR3, the DNA is TGCAGTGCTAGAGTGCGGGTCCGAGAGGGCTACACCTTC.

This clonotype has ten or more counts. The chain links TRBV7-9 to TRBJ2-3; a weak D match, TRBD2 (6 bases). CDR3 length: 15 amino acids. Trimming left V 2 bases short and J 2 bases short, with 11 bases between. Germline CDR1 is SEHNR and CDR2 is FQNEAQ (reference sequence). CDR3 DNA sequence: TGTGCCAGCAGCTTACGGAGGGCCTACACAGATACGCAGTATTTT. Translating gives CASSLRRAYTDTQYF.

This clonotype came up a few times. V and J are TRBV7-9 and TRBJ2-7, with 7 bases lining up with TRBD2. The germline V gene encodes CDR1 SEHNR and CDR2 FQNEAQ (reference sequence). J gave up 4 bases and V 5 bases, and 14 bases lay outside the gene matches. This CDR3 spans 16 amino acids. Written as DNA, the CDR3 is TGTGCCAGCAGCCCTGGGCCCGGGGGAGGGAGTTACGAGCAGTACTTC. Translating gives CASSPGPGGGSYEQYF.

This chain's CDR3 is CSVAKQGLGGYTF. CDR3 coding DNA: TGCAGCGTTGCGAAACAGGGGTTGGGGGGCTACACCTTC. The rearrangement uses TRBV29-1 and TRBJ1-2; 7 bases line up with TRBD1. The CDR3 runs to 13 residues. The J segment lost 8 bases and the V segment lost 4 bases, leaving 10 bases of the junction unmatched. Germline CDR1 and CDR2: SQVTM and ANQGSEA.

The rearrangement joins TRBV27 to TRBJ1-1; D not certain. V was trimmed by 5 bases and J by 3 bases, leaving 10 bases between them. The CDR3 sequence is 13 residues long. Germline CDR1 reads MNHEY; CDR2 reads SMNVEV (reference sequence). The CDR3 DNA sequence: TGTGCCAGCAGTACAAAGGTTGACACTGAAGCTTTCTTT. Protein: CASSTKVDTEAFF.